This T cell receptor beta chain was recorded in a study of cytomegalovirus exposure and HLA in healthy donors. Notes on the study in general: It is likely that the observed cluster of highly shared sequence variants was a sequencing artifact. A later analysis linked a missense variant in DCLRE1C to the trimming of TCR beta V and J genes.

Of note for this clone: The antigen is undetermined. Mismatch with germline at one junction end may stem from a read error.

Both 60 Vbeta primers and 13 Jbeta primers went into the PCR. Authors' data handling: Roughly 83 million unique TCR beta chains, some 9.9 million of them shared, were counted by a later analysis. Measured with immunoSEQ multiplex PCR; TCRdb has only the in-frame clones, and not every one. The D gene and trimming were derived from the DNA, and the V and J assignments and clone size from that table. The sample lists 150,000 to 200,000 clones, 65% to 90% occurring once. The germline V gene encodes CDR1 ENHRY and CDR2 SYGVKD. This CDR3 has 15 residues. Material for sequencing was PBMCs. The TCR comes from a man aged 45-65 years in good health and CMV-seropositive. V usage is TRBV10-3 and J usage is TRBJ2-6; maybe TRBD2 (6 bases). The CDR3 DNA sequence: TGTGCCATCAGTGGCGGGGATACTGGGGCCAACGGCCTGACTTTC. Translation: CAISGGDTGANGLTF.